A single sample is the source of the 8 T cell receptor beta chains below, sequenced in a study of control samples from healthy donors and cancer patients (TCRdb year 2020). Receptor amplification or capture employed the immunoSEQ multiplex PCR assay. TCRdb took this table from immuneACCESS and kept in-frame rearrangements with V and J called. Such tables lack part of the clones; where checked against another copy, unresolved V genes explain under half of the gap, and the rest is unexplained. The sample table contains some 130,000 clones; only one count was recorded for under 90% of them. Just over 7.5% of the sample goes to the ten largest clones. The specimen sequenced was PBMCs. These receptor sequences come from a man aged 45-65 years with head and neck cancer.

The chain joins TRBV5-4 to TRBJ1-2; D is uncertain. This CDR3 comprises 14 residues. V was trimmed by 4 bases and J by 3 bases, leaving 13 bases between them. The V gene's germline CDR1 is SGHNT and CDR2 YYREEE (reference sequence). The CDR3 nucleotides are TGTGCCAGCAGCCACCGCGAAGGCCACTATGGCTACACCTTC. Its translation: CASSHREGHYGYTF.

CDR3 bases: TGTGCCAGCAGCGCCGGGACAGCCTCTGGAAACACCATATATTTT. Its translation: CASSAGTASGNTIYF. V is TRBV5-5 and J is TRBJ1-3, with 7 bases fitting TRBD1. There are 15 residues in the CDR3. Germline CDR1 and CDR2: SGHKS and YYEKEE (reference sequence). Trimming cost V 4 bases and J 0 bases; bases outside gene matches: 4.

This chain joins TRBV6-5 and TRBJ1-5; unclear D gene. V was shortened by 5 bases and J by 5 bases, with 16 bases between the two germline ends. The CDR3 is made up of 15 amino acids. The germline V gene encodes CDR1 MNHEY and CDR2 SVGAGI. This CDR3 reads CASSRSGTRDQPQHF. CDR3 nucleotides: TGTGCCAGCAGTAGATCAGGAACGCGGGATCAGCCCCAGCATTTT.

The chain joins TRBV6-2 or TRBV6-3 to TRBJ1-5; perhaps TRBD1 as D (6 bases). The CDR3 covers 14 residues. Germline V CDR1 and CDR2: MNHEY, SVGEGT. The V and J ends lost 6 bases and 1 base respectively, with 10 bases between them. DNA for the CDR3: TGTGCCAGCAGCCCGAGGGGGAGCAATCAGCCCCAGCATTTT. It encodes CASSPRGSNQPQHF.

The chain carries TRBV11-1 and TRBJ2-3; D call uncertain. CDR3 length equals 14 residues. Germline V gene data show CDR1 as SGHAT and CDR2 as FQDESV (reference sequence). Trimming left V 0 bases short and J 2 bases short, with 6 bases between. The DNA for the CDR3 is TGTGCCAGCAGCTTAGCAGGTTTCACAGATACGCAGTATTTT. Its protein product is CASSLAGFTDTQYF.

The rearrangement joins TRBV5-1 to TRBJ2-5, with TRBD2 matching over 8 bases. V dropped 0 bases and J dropped 5; count of bases not matched to a gene: 3. CDR3 length: 14 residues. Germline lookup yields CDR1 SGHRS and CDR2 YFSETQ. CDR3 loop: CASSLGAGAETQYF. The CDR3 bases are TGCGCCAGCAGCTTGGGAGCGGGGGCGGAGACCCAGTACTTC.

The chain couples TRBV7-6 to TRBJ2-7, with D perhaps TRBD2 (5 bases). The CDR3 spans 13 residues. V was trimmed by 5 bases and J by 3 bases, leaving 11 bases between them. Looked up from germline, CDR1 is SGHVS and CDR2 is FNYEAQ. The CDR3 DNA reads as TGTGCCAGCAGCCCGCTAGCCCACTACGAGCAGTACTTC. As protein: CASSPLAHYEQYF.

This clone was detected only a few times. The V gene is TRBV11-2, the J gene TRBJ1-1; D gene unclear. The CDR3 contains 13 residues. Germline assignment: CDR1 SGHAT and CDR2 FQNNGV. Trimming took 5 bases from V and 4 from J, leaving 11 bases between them. CDR3 region: CASSPLSSTEAFF. As DNA, the CDR3 is TGTGCCAGCAGCCCCCTTAGTAGCACTGAAGCTTTCTTT.